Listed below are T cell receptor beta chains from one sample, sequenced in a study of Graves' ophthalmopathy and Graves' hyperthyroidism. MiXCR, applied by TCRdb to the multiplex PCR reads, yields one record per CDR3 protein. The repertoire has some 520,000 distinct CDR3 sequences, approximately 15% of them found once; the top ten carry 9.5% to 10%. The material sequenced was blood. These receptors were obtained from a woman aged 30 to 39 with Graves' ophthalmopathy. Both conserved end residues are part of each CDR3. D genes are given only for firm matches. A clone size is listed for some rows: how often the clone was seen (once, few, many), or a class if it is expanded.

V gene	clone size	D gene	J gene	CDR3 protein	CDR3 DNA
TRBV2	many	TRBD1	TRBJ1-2	CASDGTGRYGYTF	TGTGCCAGCGACGGGACAGGGCGCTATGGCTACACCTTC
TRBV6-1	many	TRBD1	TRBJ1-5	CASSELRQGTGQPQHF	TGTGCCAGCAGTGAACTGAGACAGGGCACGGGGCAGCCCCAGCATTTT
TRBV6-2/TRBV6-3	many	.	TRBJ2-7	CASSYSSTSTYEQYF	TGTGCCAGCAGTTATTCTAGCACGTCTACCTACGAGCAGTACTTC
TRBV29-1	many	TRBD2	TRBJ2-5	CSVAGGRAKETQYF	TGCAGCGTTGCGGGCGGGAGGGCAAAAGAGACCCAGTACTTC
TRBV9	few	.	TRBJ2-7	CASSVGPDTYEQYF	TGTGCCAGCAGCGTAGGTCCGGATACCTACGAGCAGTACTTC
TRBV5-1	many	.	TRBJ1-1	CATREVRNTEAFF	TGCGCCACCAGGGAGGTGAGAAACACTGAAGCTTTCTTT
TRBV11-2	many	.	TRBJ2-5	CASSLKGSSPQETQYF	TGTGCCAGCAGCTTAAAAGGAAGTTCTCCTCAAGAGACCCAGTACTTC
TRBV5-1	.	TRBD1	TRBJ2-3	CASSRDRAKDTQYF	TGCGCCAGCAGCCGGGACAGGGCTAAAGATACGCAGTATTTT
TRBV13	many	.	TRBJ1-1	CASSLELGTEAFF	TGTGCCAGCAGCTTAGAACTGGGCACTGAAGCTTTCTTT
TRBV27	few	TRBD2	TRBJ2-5	CASRDGTSRRGQYF	TGTGCCAGCAGGGACGGGACTAGCAGGAGAGGCCAGTACTTC
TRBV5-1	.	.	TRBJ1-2	CASSLGGIGNYGYTF	TGCGCCAGCAGCTTGGGGGGGATAGGGAACTATGGTTACACCTTC
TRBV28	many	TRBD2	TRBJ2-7	CASFSGRSYEQYF	TGTGCCAGCTTTTCCGGGAGGTCCTACGAGCAGTACTTC
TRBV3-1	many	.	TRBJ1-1	CASSQDPGRRTEAFF	TGTGCCAGCAGCCAAGATCCGGGCAGGAGGACTGAAGCTTTCTTT
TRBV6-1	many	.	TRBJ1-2	CASLQPNYGYTF	TGTGCCAGCCTTCAGCCTAACTATGGCTACACCTTC
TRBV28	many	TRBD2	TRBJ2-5	CASSFGAGERETQYF	TGTGCCAGCAGTTTCGGAGCGGGGGAGCGGGAGACCCAGTACTTC
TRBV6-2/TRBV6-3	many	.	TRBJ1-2	CASSPQERYGYTF	TGTGCCAGCAGCCCACAGGAGCGATATGGCTACACCTTC
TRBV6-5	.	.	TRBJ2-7	CASSHNRDTYKQYF	TGTGCCAGCAGTCACAATCGGGACACCTACAAGCAGTACTTC
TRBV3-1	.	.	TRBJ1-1	CASSHLGIGTEAFF	TGTGCCAGCAGCCATTTGGGGATTGGAACTGAAGCTTTCTTT
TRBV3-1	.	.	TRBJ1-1	CASSQELEYRLNAEAFF	TGTGCCAGCAGCCAAGAGTTGGAGTACAGACTGAACGCTGAAGCTTTCTTT
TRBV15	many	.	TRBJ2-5	CATSRETTGTAIWQTQYF	TGTGCCACCAGCAGAGAAACTACCGGGACCGCAATTTGGCAGACCCAGTACTTC
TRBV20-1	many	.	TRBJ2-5	CSAGRGTQETQYF	TGCAGTGCTGGAAGGGGGACCCAAGAGACCCAGTACTTC
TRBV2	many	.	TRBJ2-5	CASSEGAYGQTQYF	TGTGCCAGCAGTGAGGGGGCCTACGGGCAGACCCAGTACTTC
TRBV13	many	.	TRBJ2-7	CASSSWAGSSYEQYF	TGTGCCAGCAGCTCATGGGCGGGCAGCTCCTACGAGCAGTACTTC
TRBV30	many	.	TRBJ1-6	CAWSETHNSPLHF	TGTGCCTGGAGTGAGACTCATAATTCACCCCTCCACTTT
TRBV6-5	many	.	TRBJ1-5	CASSSHGDRYQPQHF	TGTGCCAGCAGTTCCCACGGTGACCGGTATCAGCCCCAGCATTTT
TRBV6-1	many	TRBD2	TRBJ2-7	CASSEILGLAYEQYF	TGTGCCAGCAGTGAAATTTTGGGACTAGCCTACGAGCAGTACTTC
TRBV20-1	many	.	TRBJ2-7	CSASRGGGVYEQYF	TGCAGTGCTAGTCGGGGCGGGGGCGTTTACGAGCAGTACTTC
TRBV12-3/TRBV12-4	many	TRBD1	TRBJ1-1	CASSGQGSIGEAFF	TGTGCCAGCAGCGGACAGGGTTCGATCGGTGAAGCTTTCTTT